This paragraph reports one T cell receptor beta chain. This entry belongs to a study of cytomegalovirus exposure and HLA in healthy donors. The PCR employed 60 Vbeta primers together with 13 Jbeta primers. Libraries were prepared by immunoSEQ multiplex PCR; TCRdb keeps only in-frame clonotypes and omits some of them. The sample contains 95,000 to 100,000 clones, roughly 79% of which appear only once. The CDR3 runs 17 residues. The germline CDR1 and CDR2 sequences are SGHRS and YFSETQ. V lost 0 bases and J lost 0, with 10 bases in between. The rearrangement uses TRBV5-1 and TRBJ2-6; D call uncertain. This TCR was sampled from a man between 40 and 49 years old in good health and CMV-seronegative. The sequenced sample consisted of PBMCs. The DNA for the CDR3 is TGCGCCAGCAGCTTGGCTGTATCGGGCTCTGGGGCCAACGTCCTGACTTTC. This gives the protein CASSLAVSGSGANVLTF.